A selection of T cell receptor beta chains follows, all from one sample in a study of shared clonotypes between healthy human individuals. Here immunoSEQ multiplex PCR was the method, and the copy in TCRdb shows in-frame clones only, minus some. Among roughly 1.5 million clones listed, 98% were seen once. Sample: naive CD4+ T cells sorted from blood. These receptors all stem from a man in his thirties or forties in good health. CDR3s include the opening cysteine and the closing phenylalanine or tryptophan. The D gene is left open where the match is weak. Size is omitted from some rows. Given values are once, few, many or a class for expanded clones.

.	TRBV5-1	.	TRBJ2-1	CASSVNRGNEQFF	TGCGCCAGCTCCGTTAATCGGGGGAATGAGCAGTTCTTC
.	TRBV29-1	TRBD2	TRBJ2-7	CSVGRRLAGSYEQYF	TGCAGCGTAGGGAGGCGACTAGCGGGCTCCTACGAGCAGTACTTC
.	TRBV30	.	TRBJ2-1	CAWSDQQDSHNEQFF	TGTGCCTGGAGTGACCAACAAGACAGCCACAATGAGCAGTTCTTC
.	TRBV10-2	.	TRBJ2-7	CASSERGQQYF	TGCGCCAGCAGTGAACGAGGGCAGCAGTACTTC
.	TRBV6-6	.	TRBJ2-1	CASSPGLGYEQFF	TGTGCCAGCAGCCCCGGGTTAGGATATGAGCAGTTCTTC
.	TRBV5-4	.	TRBJ2-7	CASSSGPGYEQYF	TGTGCCAGCAGCTCGGGGCCAGGGTACGAGCAGTACTTC
.	TRBV18	.	TRBJ2-1	CASSSGGASYNEQFF	TGTGCCAGCTCATCAGGGGGGGCCTCCTACAATGAGCAGTTCTTC
.	TRBV15	TRBD2	TRBJ2-1	CATLLAGGPNNEQFF	TGTGCCACCCTACTAGCGGGAGGACCAAACAATGAGCAGTTCTTC
.	TRBV19	TRBD1	TRBJ1-2	CATSRGTEYGYTF	TGTGCCACCTCACGCGGGACAGAGTATGGCTACACCTTC
.	TRBV18	.	TRBJ2-5	CASSPIGDETQYF	TGTGCCAGCTCCCCCATAGGAGATGAGACCCAGTACTTC
.	TRBV7-8	TRBD2	TRBJ2-5	CASSFPGLAGEETQYF	TGTGCCAGCAGCTTTCCGGGACTAGCGGGAGAAGAGACCCAGTACTTC
.	TRBV28	.	TRBJ2-7	CASSPPRSSYEQYF	TGTGCCAGCAGCCCTCCCCGGTCGTCCTACGAGCAGTACTTC
.	TRBV7-2	TRBD2	TRBJ2-1	CATQREAYNEQFF	TGTGCCACGCAGCGGGAGGCGTACAATGAGCAGTTCTTC
.	TRBV12-5	.	TRBJ2-3	CASGLSGTDTQYF	TGTGCTAGTGGTTTGTCCGGCACAGATACGCAGTATTTT
.	TRBV19	TRBD1	TRBJ2-7	CASSRTGSYEQYF	TGTGCCAGTAGTCGGACAGGTTCCTACGAGCAGTACTTC
.	TRBV13	.	TRBJ2-3	CASSLRGAPDTQYF	TGTGCCAGCAGCTTACGAGGCGCTCCAGATACGCAGTATTTT
.	TRBV9	.	TRBJ2-1	CASSGTSGTSYNEQFF	TGTGCCAGCAGCGGCACCTCAGGGACGTCCTACAATGAGCAGTTCTTC
.	TRBV7-2	TRBD2	TRBJ2-7	CASSTRSGGLSYEQYF	TGTGCCAGCAGCACCCGGTCGGGGGGTCTATCCTACGAGCAGTACTTC
.	TRBV9	.	TRBJ2-7	CASSVALGTTYEQYF	TGTGCCAGCAGCGTAGCTCTCGGGACAACCTACGAGCAGTACTTC
.	TRBV27	.	TRBJ2-1	CASKARDLNEQFF	TGTGCCAGCAAGGCAAGAGATCTCAATGAGCAGTTCTTC
.	TRBV9	.	TRBJ2-3	CASSVLGDSTDTQYF	TGTGCCAGCAGCGTTCTGGGTGACAGCACAGATACGCAGTATTTT
.	TRBV14	.	TRBJ1-1	CASSQSREGRGAFF	TGTGCCAGCAGCCAATCCCGCGAAGGTCGGGGAGCTTTCTTT
.	TRBV7-2	.	TRBJ2-3	CASSPAGATDTQYF	TGTGCCAGCAGCCCGGCAGGGGCCACAGATACGCAGTATTTT
.	TRBV27	.	TRBJ2-3	CASSLTRGGTDTQYF	TGTGCCAGCAGTTTAACCAGGGGAGGTACAGATACGCAGTATTTT
.	TRBV28	TRBD1	TRBJ1-5	CASSLSPLTGASQPQHF	TGTGCCAGCAGTTTAAGCCCCCTAACAGGGGCGAGTCAGCCCCAGCATTTT
.	TRBV27	.	TRBJ2-2	CASSFRAGELFF	TGTGCCAGCAGTTTCAGGGCCGGGGAGCTGTTTTTT
.	TRBV11-2	.	TRBJ2-7	CASSPRGNARGTYEQYF	TGTGCCAGCAGCCCAAGGGGAAACGCAAGGGGAACCTACGAGCAGTACTTC
.	TRBV6-1	.	TRBJ1-2	CASSDGVARYGYTF	TGTGCCAGCAGTGATGGTGTGGCAAGATATGGCTACACCTTC
.	TRBV5-6	.	TRBJ1-2	CASSFNYGYTF	TGTGCCAGCAGCTTCAACTATGGCTACACCTTC
.	TRBV6-1	.	TRBJ2-7	CASTGSYEQYF	TGTGCCAGCACGGGCTCCTACGAGCAGTACTTC
.	TRBV7-9	TRBD1	TRBJ1-2	CASSLVAGQGRVYGYTF	TGTGCCAGCAGCTTAGTGGCAGGACAGGGGCGGGTCTATGGCTACACCTTC
.	TRBV7-9	.	TRBJ1-1	CASSLPGNTEAFF	TGTGCCAGCAGCTTGCCTGGGAACACTGAAGCTTTCTTT
.	TRBV5-1	.	TRBJ2-7	CASSLDLVGLDEQYF	TGCGCCAGCAGCTTGGATCTGGTCGGACTTGACGAGCAGTACTTC
.	TRBV19	.	TRBJ2-1	CASSIGVLEYRQFF	TGTGCCAGTAGTATCGGGGTGTTAGAATACCGACAGTTCTTC
.	TRBV5-1	.	TRBJ2-5	CASSLQGAGETQYF	TGCGCCAGCAGCTTGCAGGGCGCGGGGGAGACCCAGTACTTC
once	TRBV9	TRBD1	TRBJ2-3	CASSVVQGSTDTQYF	TGTGCCAGCAGCGTAGTACAGGGGAGCACAGATACGCAGTATTTT